The present T cell receptor (beta chain) was sequenced within a study of cytomegalovirus exposure and HLA in healthy donors. Study-wide results and caveats: V- and J-gene trimming in TCR beta was tied to a missense DCLRE1C variant by an analysis performed later. The study carried out a later analysis of TCR beta sequences. It associated 15,000 to 20,000 of them with specific HLA alleles at a false discovery rate of 0.05.

Germline CDR1 is SEHNR and CDR2 is FQNEAQ (reference sequence). This CDR3 has 15 residues. Amplification used 60 Vbeta primers and 13 Jbeta primers. Clones were sequenced by immunoSEQ multiplex PCR, and TCRdb holds only the in-frame ones, with some missing. Of around 120,000 clones listed, around three quarters are singletons. For this clone: The antigen remains unidentified. One end of the junction is discordant with germline, which a read error may explain.

The origin of this receptor is a woman in her thirties or forties in good health and CMV-seronegative. Sequencing was carried out using PBMCs. The chain recombines TRBV7-9 with TRBJ2-1; D may be TRBD2 (5 bases). The CDR3 reads CSSSLKGGSYNEQFF. The CDR3 DNA reads TGTTCCAGCAGCTTAAAAGGAGGATCCTACAATGAGCAGTTCTTC.